This T cell receptor (beta chain) is from a study of multiple sclerosis patients with progressive multifocal leukoencephalopathy. The CDR3 has 19 residues. Per germline, CDR1 LNHDA and CDR2 SQIVND (reference sequence). V gave up 4 bases and J gave up 5 bases, with 29 bases separating them. Spiked into each PCR were synthetic inline TR CDR3 controls of all V-J pairings. Data came from immunoSEQ multiplex PCR; TCRdb stores just in-frame clones and leaves some out. Of fewer than 35,000 clones in the sample, around 92% are singletons; the top ten hold more than 1.5%. Time point specified: before natalizumab initiation. T0 blood was collected before the first natalizumab infusion.

The rearrangement links TRBV19 to TRBJ2-5; D may correspond to TRBD1 or TRBD2 (7 bases each). The sample was PBMCs. The sequence was collected from a man aged 25-45 years with multiple sclerosis. CDR3 region: CASSNQGPIPRGGWETQYF. The CDR3 coding sequence is TGTGCCAGTAGTAACCAAGGTCCCATCCCCAGGGGGGGTTGGGAGACCCAGTACTTC.